This T cell receptor beta chain derives from a study of T cell clonality in common variable immunodeficiency. The V gene's germline CDR1 is DFQATT and CDR2 SNEGSKA (reference sequence). V was trimmed by 5 bases and J by 9 bases, leaving 20 bases between them. The CDR3 extends over 14 amino acids. Assay used: immunoSEQ multiplex PCR; TCRdb lists only in-frame clones, some missing. This record lists tens of thousands of clones, none seen once only, and the top ten clones contain approximately 3.9%. Most patients and controls had Caucasian heritage. There are many counts of this clone. Read coverage stops 3 residues before the CDR3 terminus; the germline J gene supplies the remainder.

The source is a person between 18 and 69 years old in good health. V gene TRBV20-1 combines with J gene TRBJ2-1; tentative D call: TRBD1 (6 bases). The source material was peripheral blood mononuclear cells. This CDR3 is CSAPVGGVGIEQFF. The sequenced part of the CDR3 DNA is TGCAGTGCTCCGGTTGGGGGCGTAGGGATTGAG.